One and the same sample provided the 25 T cell receptor beta chains below, sequenced in a study of shared clonotypes between healthy human individuals. The repertoire was sequenced with immunoSEQ multiplex PCR; TCRdb's copy has only in-frame clones and lacks some. The sample contains a few million clones, approximately 94% of which appear only once. Sequencing input: naive CD4+ T cells sorted from blood. Subset in this sample: CD45RA+ positively selected. These receptor sequences come from a man younger than 35 in good health.

The genes are TRBV5-4 and TRBJ2-3, with 10 bases lining up with TRBD1. The CDR3 totals 15 residues. V lost 6 bases, J lost 4 bases, and 8 bases stayed unmatched. Germline V gene data show CDR1 as SGHNT and CDR2 as YYREEE (reference sequence). CDR3 sequence reads: CASNHPTGGADTQYF. The CDR3 DNA reads TGTGCCAGCAACCATCCGACAGGGGGCGCAGATACGCAGTATTTT.

The CDR3 DNA sequence: TGCGCCAGCAGCCAAGAGCTCCCAGCGCCTAACTATGGCTACACCTTC. Translation: CASSQELPAPNYGYTF. This chain links TRBV4-1 with TRBJ1-2; D ambiguous. The CDR3 loop spans 16 amino acids. Trimming removed 0 bases from V and 0 bases from J, with 11 bases in between. Germline CDR1 MGHRA, CDR2 YSYEKL.

This CDR3 reads CASSLTGPGYEQYF. CDR3 DNA sequence: TGCGCCAGCAGCTTGACCGGCCCAGGCTACGAGCAGTACTTC. The V gene is TRBV5-1, the J gene TRBJ2-7; D not certain. Looked up from germline, CDR1 is SGHRS and CDR2 is YFSETQ. There are 14 residues in the CDR3. The V gene lost 1 base and the J gene lost 3 bases, with 11 bases spanning the gap.

This chain joins TRBV30 and TRBJ1-2; no definite D call. Trimming took off 7 bases at V and 7 bases at J, with 10 bases between the two ends. Germline lookup yields CDR1 GTSNPN and CDR2 SVGIG (reference sequence). CDR3 size: 10 residues. The CDR3 bases are TGTGCCTCCCGGGAAGCTGGCTACACCTTC. Protein sequence: CASREAGYTF.

Regarding this clone: One end of the junction varies from germline; a read error may be responsible. The V call is TRBV19, the J call TRBJ2-7, with 7 bases aligning to TRBD1. The V gene's germline CDR1 is LNHDA and CDR2 SQIVND (reference sequence). This CDR3 has 15 residues. Here the CDR3 reads CAFHPGQPPSCEQYF. As DNA, the CDR3 is TGTGCCTTCCATCCGGGACAGCCACCCTCCTGCGAGCAGTACTTC. Full variable domain (missing parts from reference TRBV19 and TRBJ2-7): DGGITQSPKYLFRKEGQNVTLSCEQNLNHDAMYWYRQDPGQGLRLIYYSQIVNDFQKGDIAEGYSVSREKKESFPLTVTSAQKNPTAFYLCAFHPGQPPSCEQYFGPGTRLTVT.

This clone occurred once. This chain connects TRBV7-9 to TRBJ1-1; D gene unclear. This CDR3 region has 12 residues. The germline V gene has CDR1 SEHNR and CDR2 FQNEAQ (reference sequence). Between the trimmed V and J ends, which lost 5 bases and 3 bases, there was a span of 7 bases. CDR3 nucleotide sequence: TGTGCCAGCAGCCGCGCCGACACTGAAGCTTTCTTT. Amino acids: CASSRADTEAFF.

The V gene is TRBV6-1, the J gene TRBJ2-7; 7 nucleotides agree with TRBD2. Germline V gives CDR1 MNHNS, CDR2 SASEGT. With 4 bases clipped from V and 2 bases from J, the junction kept 8 bases outside the gene matches. CDR3 size: 15 residues. CDR3 sequence (DNA): TGTGCCAGCAGTGTTTACCTCGGGACTACCTACGAGCAGTACTTC. This sequence encodes CASSVYLGTTYEQYF.

This clone was detected only once. The CDR3 spells CASRPGQGAKEQYF. The CDR3 DNA sequence: TGTGCCAGCAGGCCGGGACAGGGGGCGAAAGAGCAGTACTTC. The chain recombines TRBV6-1 with TRBJ2-7, with 12 positions matching TRBD1. V was clipped by 6 bases and J by 7 bases; unmatched bases: 7. From germline, CDR1 is MNHNS and CDR2 SASEGT. This CDR3 region has 14 residues.

The chain links TRBV9 to TRBJ2-1, with 9 bases lining up with TRBD2. This CDR3 has 15 amino acids. J was trimmed by 0 bases and V by 4 bases; bases with no gene match: 2. Germline CDR1 reads SGDLS; CDR2 reads YYNGEE. The CDR3 DNA is TGTGCCAGCAGCATTAGCGGGGGCTCCTACAATGAGCAGTTCTTC. Residues: CASSISGGSYNEQFF.

The chain is built from TRBV28 and TRBJ2-1; maybe TRBD1 (6 bases). Trimming took 6 bases from V and 2 from J, leaving 14 bases between them. The CDR3 loop spans 15 amino acids. Per the germline V gene, CDR1 is MDHEN and CDR2 is SYDVKM. The CDR3 sequence: CASSSPAGAYNEQFF. CDR3 nucleotide sequence: TGTGCCAGCAGCTCCCCGGCAGGGGCCTACAATGAGCAGTTCTTC.

The V call is TRBV6-1, the J call TRBJ2-5, with a possible D match to TRBD1 (6 bases). The CDR3 spans 16 residues. The germline gives CDR1 MNHNS, CDR2 SASEGT. V dropped 0 bases and J dropped 6 bases, with 17 bases sitting between them. CDR3 coding DNA: TGTGCCAGCAGTGAAGCGTTGGACAGTCCCGTACAGACCCAGTACTTC. Its translation is CASSEALDSPVQTQYF.

The V and J genes are TRBV7-9 and TRBJ1-2; D might be TRBD1 (6 bases). CDR3 size: 15 residues. The ends were cut back, 3 bases at V and 6 bases at J, with 17 bases in the middle. The germline CDR1 and CDR2 sequences are SEHNR and FQNEAQ (reference sequence). The CDR3 reads CASSFPDRLGDGYTF. CDR3 nucleotides: TGTGCCAGCAGCTTTCCCGACAGGTTAGGTGATGGCTACACCTTC.

The V call is TRBV5-5, the J call TRBJ2-2, with D hard to call. The germline CDR1 and CDR2 sequences are SGHKS and YYEKEE (reference sequence). CDR3 size: 16 residues. Between the trimmed V and J ends, which lost 3 bases and 5 bases, there was a span of 17 bases. CDR3 in amino acids: CASSSRGVIRTGELFF. The CDR3, as DNA: TGTGCCAGCAGCTCTCGTGGGGTGATAAGGACCGGGGAGCTGTTTTTT. Full variable domain (rest looked up from reference TRBV5-5 and TRBJ2-2): DAGVTQSPTHLIKTRGQQVTLRCSPISGHKSVSWYQQVLGQGPQFIFQYYEKEERGRGNFPDRFSARQFPNYSSELNVNALLLGDSALYLCASSSRGVIRTGELFFGEGSRLTVL.

The V call is TRBV19, the J call TRBJ2-3; a weak D match, TRBD2 (6 bases). CDR1 LNHDA and CDR2 SQIVND come from the germline V gene (reference sequence). The CDR3 spans 17 residues. Trimming left V 2 bases short and J 0 bases short, with 15 bases between. The CDR3 DNA reads as TGTGCCAGTAGTATATCCCCCACTAGCCCTAGCACAGATACGCAGTATTTT. Translating it yields CASSISPTSPSTDTQYF.

V usage is TRBV10-2 and J usage is TRBJ1-1; a weak D match, TRBD1 (5 bases). The V end lost 6 bases, the J end lost 0 bases, and 14 bases lay between the germline ends. The CDR3 runs 15 residues. Germline CDR1 is WSHSY and CDR2 is SAAADI. CDR3 protein: CASRGTRTVNTEAFF. CDR3 bases: TGCGCCAGCAGAGGGACCCGCACCGTGAACACTGAAGCTTTCTTT.

This chain joins TRBV4-1 and TRBJ2-1, with TRBD2 matching 14 bases. The CDR3 covers 16 residues. Germline CDR1 MGHRA, CDR2 YSYEKL. With V trimmed by 1 base and J by 9 bases, 5 bases remained unmatched. CDR3: CASSQGLAGGRGEQFF. The CDR3 nucleotides are TGCGCCAGCAGCCAAGGACTAGCGGGAGGGCGGGGTGAGCAGTTCTTC.

This rearrangement joins TRBV30 to TRBJ1-3; D call uncertain. Trimming cost V 0 bases and J 4 bases, with 13 bases left between them. The CDR3 covers 15 residues. Per the germline V gene, CDR1 is GTSNPN and CDR2 is SVGIG (reference sequence). Written as DNA, the CDR3 is TGTGCCTGGAGTGTATCGGCAGGCGCCGGAAACACCATATATTTT. The encoded protein is CAWSVSAGAGNTIYF.

The CDR3 here is CSVGPTSGPSTDTQYF. The CDR3 nucleotides read TGCAGCGTTGGCCCCACTAGCGGTCCTAGCACAGATACGCAGTATTTT. The chain recombines TRBV29-1 with TRBJ2-3, with 8 bases lining up with TRBD2. This CDR3 has 16 amino acids. V dropped 4 bases and J dropped 0; count of bases not matched to a gene: 9. Germline values: CDR1 SQVTM, CDR2 ANQGSEA.

The chain couples TRBV7-9 to TRBJ1-2, with TRBD1 identical over 9 bases. Germline-derived CDR1 and CDR2 are SEHNR and FQNEAQ (reference sequence). CDR3 length: 16 amino acids. The trim removed 5 bases at V and 0 bases at J, leaving 7 bases unmatched. CDR3 sequence reads: CASSAAGTGTNYGYTF. In nucleotides, the CDR3 is TGTGCCAGCAGCGCAGCCGGGACAGGGACTAACTATGGCTACACCTTC.

The chain links TRBV6-5 to TRBJ2-2; a possible D gene is TRBD2 (6 bases). The CDR3 extends over 14 amino acids. In germline, CDR1 is MNHEY, CDR2 SVGAGI. The V gene lost 5 bases and the J gene lost 4 bases, with 11 bases spanning the gap. Written as DNA, the CDR3 is TGTGCCAGCAGTGAGTTGGGGGGCACCGGGGAGCTGTTTTTT. Translation: CASSELGGTGELFF.

This chain joins TRBV5-1 and TRBJ2-7; D not resolved. The V and J ends lost 0 bases and 2 bases respectively, with 9 bases between them. This CDR3 has 14 amino acids. Per germline, CDR1 SGHRS and CDR2 YFSETQ. The CDR3 DNA sequence: TGCGCCAGCAGCTTGGATCGGCCTACCTACGAGCAGTACTTC. It translates to CASSLDRPTYEQYF.

The V gene is TRBV6-1, the J gene TRBJ1-5; unclear D gene. The CDR3 covers 13 residues. Trimming took 8 bases from V and 4 from J, leaving 12 bases between them. CDR1 is MNHNS and CDR2 is SASEGT in the germline V gene. The CDR3 sequence is CASAQSPNQPQHF. CDR3 coding DNA: TGTGCCAGCGCACAGAGTCCTAATCAGCCCCAGCATTTT.

The V gene is TRBV2, the J gene TRBJ1-4, with D hard to call. The CDR3 runs 14 residues. The germline V gene encodes CDR1 SNHLY and CDR2 FYNNEI. V lost 6 bases to trimming and J lost 4 bases, with 12 bases between them. CDR3 sequence (DNA): TGTGCCAGCAGAAAGGCCTTGGGTAATGAAAAACTGTTTTTT. This translates into CASRKALGNEKLFF.

This chain uses TRBV2 with TRBJ1-3; a weak D match, TRBD1 (5 bases). V lost 5 bases to trimming and J lost 4 bases, with 21 bases between them. This CDR3 is built from 17 residues. Per germline, CDR1 SNHLY and CDR2 FYNNEI. CDR3 nucleotide sequence: TGTGCCAGCAGTCTAGTACCCCAGGGAGCGTCGGGAAACACCATATATTTT. Its protein is CASSLVPQGASGNTIYF.

This clone was detected a few times. This sequence joins TRBV6-1 and TRBJ1-5; D uncertain. Germline V gene lookup returns CDR1 MNHNS and CDR2 SASEGT. The CDR3 contains 15 residues. Trimming shortened V by 5 bases and J by 5 bases, and 16 bases separated the two germline ends. In DNA, the CDR3 is TGTGCCAGCAGTCCTGACGGAAATTGGGATCAGCCCCAGCATTTT. It codes for CASSPDGNWDQPQHF.